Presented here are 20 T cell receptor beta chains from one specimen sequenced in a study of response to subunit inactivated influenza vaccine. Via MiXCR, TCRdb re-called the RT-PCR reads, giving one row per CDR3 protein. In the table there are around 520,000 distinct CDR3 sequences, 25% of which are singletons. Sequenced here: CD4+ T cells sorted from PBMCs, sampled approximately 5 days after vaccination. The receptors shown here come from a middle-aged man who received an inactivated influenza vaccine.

The CDR3 region has the DNA TGTGCCAGCAGCTCGACCCCGGACAGGGAGTACAATGAGCAGTTCTTC. Translated, it gives CASSSTPDREYNEQFF. V usage is TRBV7-9 and J usage is TRBJ2-1; 8 nucleotides line up with TRBD1. V shed 4 bases, J shed 4 bases, and the junction held 9 bases outside the gene matches. The CDR3 consists of 16 residues. Per germline, CDR1 SEHNR and CDR2 FQNEAQ (reference sequence).

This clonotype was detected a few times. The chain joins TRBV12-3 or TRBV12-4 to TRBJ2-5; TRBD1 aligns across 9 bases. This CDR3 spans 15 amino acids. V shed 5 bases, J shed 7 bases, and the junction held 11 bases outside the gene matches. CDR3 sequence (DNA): TGTGCCAGCAGTCCGGGACAGGGAGGGAGAGGGACCCAGTACTTC. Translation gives CASSPGQGGRGTQYF.

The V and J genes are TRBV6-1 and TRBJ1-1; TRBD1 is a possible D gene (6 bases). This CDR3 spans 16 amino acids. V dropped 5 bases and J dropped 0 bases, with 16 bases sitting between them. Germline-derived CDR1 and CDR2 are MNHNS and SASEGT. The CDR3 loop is CASSRQVRRLNTEAFF. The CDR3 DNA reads TGTGCCAGCAGTCGACAGGTCCGTCGGTTGAACACTGAAGCTTTCTTT.

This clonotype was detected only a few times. CDR3: CASSQDHWDKSQETQYF. The CDR3 DNA follows: TGCGCCAGCAGCCAAGATCATTGGGACAAGAGTCAAGAGACCCAGTACTTC. This chain joins TRBV4-3 and TRBJ2-5; tentatively, D is TRBD1 (6 bases). The length of the CDR3 is 17 residues. The germline V gene has CDR1 LGHNA and CDR2 YSLEER. V dropped 0 bases and J dropped 2 bases, with 16 bases sitting between them.

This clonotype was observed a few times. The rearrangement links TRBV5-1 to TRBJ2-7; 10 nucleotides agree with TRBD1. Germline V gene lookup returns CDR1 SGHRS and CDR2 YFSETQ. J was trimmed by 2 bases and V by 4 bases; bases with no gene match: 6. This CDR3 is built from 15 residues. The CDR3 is CASSVQDRGAYEQYF. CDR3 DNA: TGCGCCAGCAGCGTACAGGACAGGGGGGCCTACGAGCAGTACTTC. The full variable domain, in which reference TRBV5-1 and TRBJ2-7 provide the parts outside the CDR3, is KAGVTQTPRYLIKTRGQQVTLSCSPISGHRSVSWYQQTPGQGLQFLFEYFSETQRNKGNFPGRFSGRQFSNSRSEMNVSTLELGDSALYLCASSVQDRGAYEQYFGPGTRLTVT.

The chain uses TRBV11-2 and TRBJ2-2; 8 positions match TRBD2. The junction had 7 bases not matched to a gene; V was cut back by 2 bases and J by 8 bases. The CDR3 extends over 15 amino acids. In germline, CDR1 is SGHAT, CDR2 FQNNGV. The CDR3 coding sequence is TGTGCCAGCAGCTTATCGAGCGGGGGCTTGGGGGAGCTGTTTTTT. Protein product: CASSLSSGGLGELFF.

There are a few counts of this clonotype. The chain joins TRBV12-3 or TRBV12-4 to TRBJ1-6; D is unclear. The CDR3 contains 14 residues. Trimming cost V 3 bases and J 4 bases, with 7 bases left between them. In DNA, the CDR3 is TGTGCCAGCAGTTTTAAACAGTATAATTCACCCCTCCACTTT. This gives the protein CASSFKQYNSPLHF.

CDR3 nucleotide sequence: TGTGCCAGCAGCCCCGAGAGAGGAGGCTACACCTTC. Amino acid sequence: CASSPERGGYTF. The rearrangement links TRBV3-1 to TRBJ1-2; D is uncertain. Trimming shortened V by 4 bases and J by 8 bases, and 11 bases separated the two germline ends. CDR3 size: 12 residues. CDR1 is LGHDT and CDR2 is YNNKEL in the germline V gene (reference sequence).

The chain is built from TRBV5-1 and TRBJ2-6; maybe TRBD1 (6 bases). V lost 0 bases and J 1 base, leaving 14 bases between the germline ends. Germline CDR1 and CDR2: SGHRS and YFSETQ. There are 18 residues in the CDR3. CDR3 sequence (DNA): TGCGCCAGCAGCTTGGGGACAGTGAGCTGGTCTGGGGCCAACGTCCTGACTTTC. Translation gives CASSLGTVSWSGANVLTF.

CDR3 protein: CASSQNGRLSGANVLTF. The CDR3 DNA reads TGCGCCAGCAGCCAAAATGGACGGCTCTCTGGGGCCAACGTCCTGACTTTC. The chain links TRBV4-3 to TRBJ2-6; no reliable D call. Trimming pared 2 bases from V and 0 bases from J, leaving 11 bases between. Germline CDR1 reads LGHNA; CDR2 reads YSLEER. This CDR3 spans 17 amino acids.

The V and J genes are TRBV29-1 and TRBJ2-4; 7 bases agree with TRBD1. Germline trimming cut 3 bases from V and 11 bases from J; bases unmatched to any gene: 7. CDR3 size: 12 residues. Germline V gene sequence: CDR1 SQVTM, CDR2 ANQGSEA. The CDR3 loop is CSVDPDGTVQYF. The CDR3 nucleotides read TGCAGCGTTGATCCCGACGGGACAGTTCAGTACTTC. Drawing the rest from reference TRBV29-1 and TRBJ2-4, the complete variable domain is SAVISQKPSRDICQRGTSLTIQCQVDSQVTMMFWYRQQPGQSLTLIATANQGSEATYESGFVIDKFPISRPNLTFSTLTVSNMSPEDSSIYLCSVDPDGTVQYFGAGTRLSVL.

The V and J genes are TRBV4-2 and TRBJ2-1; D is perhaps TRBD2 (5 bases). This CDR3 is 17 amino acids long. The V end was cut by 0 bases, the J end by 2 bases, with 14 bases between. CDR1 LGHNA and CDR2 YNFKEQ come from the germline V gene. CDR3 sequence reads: CASSQDQSRGTYNEQFF. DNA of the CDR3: TGTGCCAGCAGCCAAGATCAGAGTCGGGGAACCTACAATGAGCAGTTCTTC.

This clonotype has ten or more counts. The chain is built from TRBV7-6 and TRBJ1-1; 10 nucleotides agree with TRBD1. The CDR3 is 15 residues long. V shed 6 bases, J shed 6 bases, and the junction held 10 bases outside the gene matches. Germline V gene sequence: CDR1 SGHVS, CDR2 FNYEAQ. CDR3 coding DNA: TGTGCCAGCAGGAGGACAACAGGACAGGGGGCTGAAGCTTTCTTT. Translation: CASRRTTGQGAEAFF. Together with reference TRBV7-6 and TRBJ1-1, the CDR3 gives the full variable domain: GAGVSQSPRYKVTKRGQDVALRCDPISGHVSLYWYRQALGQGPEFLTYFNYEAQQDKSGLPNDRFSAERPEGSISTLTIQRTEQRDSAMYRCASRRTTGQGAEAFFGQGTRLTVV.

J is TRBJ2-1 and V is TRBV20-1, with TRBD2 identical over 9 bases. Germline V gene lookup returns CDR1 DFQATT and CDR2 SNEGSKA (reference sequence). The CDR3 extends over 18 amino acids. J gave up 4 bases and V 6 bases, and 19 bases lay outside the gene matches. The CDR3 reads CSALPWRREGPTYNEQFF. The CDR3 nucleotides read TGCAGTGCACTGCCCTGGCGGCGGGAGGGCCCTACGTACAATGAGCAGTTCTTC.

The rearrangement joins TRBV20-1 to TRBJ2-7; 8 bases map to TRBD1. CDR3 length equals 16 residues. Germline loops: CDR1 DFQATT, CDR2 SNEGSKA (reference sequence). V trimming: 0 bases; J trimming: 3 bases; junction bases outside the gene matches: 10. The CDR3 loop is CSARDPRRQGIYEQYF. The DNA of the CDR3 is TGCAGTGCTAGAGATCCCCGGCGACAGGGGATCTACGAGCAGTACTTC.

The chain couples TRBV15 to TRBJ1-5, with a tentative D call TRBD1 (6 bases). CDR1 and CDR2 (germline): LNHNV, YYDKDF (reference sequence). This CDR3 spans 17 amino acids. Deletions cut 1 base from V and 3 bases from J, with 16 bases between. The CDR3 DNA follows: TGTGCCACCAGCAGAGGGAAAACAGGGAGGGACAATCAGCCCCAGCATTTT. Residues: CATSRGKTGRDNQPQHF. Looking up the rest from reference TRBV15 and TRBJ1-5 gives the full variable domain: DAMVIQNPRYQVTQFGKPVTLSCSQTLNHNVMYWYQQKSSQAPKLLFHYYDKDFNNEADTPDNFQSRRPNTSFCFLDIRSPGLGDTAMYLCATSRGKTGRDNQPQHFGDGTRLSIL.

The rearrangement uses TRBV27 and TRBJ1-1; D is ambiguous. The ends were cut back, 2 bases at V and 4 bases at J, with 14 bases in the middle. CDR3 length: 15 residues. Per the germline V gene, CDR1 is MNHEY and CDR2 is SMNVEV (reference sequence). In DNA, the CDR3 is TGTGCCAGCAGTTTAGGCGTCCGGGCAGGCACTGAAGCTTTCTTT. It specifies CASSLGVRAGTEAFF.

Here the CDR3 DNA reads TGTGCCAGCAGGGTTAGCGGGACCGCCGATGAGCAGTTCTTC. Translating it yields CASRVSGTADEQFF. The genes are TRBV12-3 or TRBV12-4 and TRBJ2-1; the match to TRBD2 covers 8 bases. This CDR3 region has 14 residues. V trimming: 6 bases; J trimming: 8 bases; junction bases outside the gene matches: 9.

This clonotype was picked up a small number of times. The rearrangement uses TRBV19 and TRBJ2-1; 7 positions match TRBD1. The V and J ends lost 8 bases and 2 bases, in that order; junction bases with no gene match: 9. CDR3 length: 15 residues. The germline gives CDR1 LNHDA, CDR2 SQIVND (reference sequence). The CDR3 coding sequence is TGTGCCAGTCGACAGGGTGCTGGAACCTACAATGAGCAGTTCTTC. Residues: CASRQGAGTYNEQFF.

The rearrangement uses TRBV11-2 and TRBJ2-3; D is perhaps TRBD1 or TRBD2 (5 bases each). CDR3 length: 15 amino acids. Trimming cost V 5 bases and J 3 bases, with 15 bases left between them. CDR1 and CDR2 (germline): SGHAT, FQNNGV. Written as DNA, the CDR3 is TGTGCCAGCAGCCTTAACGGGGCGCGGACAGATACGCAGTATTTT. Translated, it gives CASSLNGARTDTQYF.